This T cell receptor beta chain was identified during a study of T cells in women clearing cervical HPV infection (dated by TCRdb to about 2018). Context from the whole study: Cases were about 25 women with histologically confirmed HPV16-related CIN3 or worse, including a couple of invasive cancers. Among cases, blood sampling came a median of roughly 150 days after lesion detection, with an interquartile range of roughly 85 to 220 days. Because only a few women had HLA typing data, the possibility that HLA type acted as a confounder could not be ruled out. Median age was 34 years in cases versus 37 to 40 in controls, and baseline characteristics did not differ significantly. The parent cohort enrolled over 8,500 women aged 18 or older in Guanacaste, Costa Rica, in about 1993 to 1994 and followed the women for 7 to 8 years. Blood from cases was collected at the visit where the lesion was first found, while blood from controls was collected once the infection could no longer be detected. Nested within Costa Rica's Guanacaste HPV Natural History Study, an exploratory proof-of-principle case-control study compared TCR repertoires across cervical HPV16 outcomes. Cases and controls were matched on year of sample collection and on age within five years. Five blinded duplicates per group were added as quality controls, so that 60 or so samples were obtained: some 50 participants and 10 replicates. The roughly 27 controls were women who cleared a single incident HPV16 infection within 12 months without developing precancer or cancer.

Every participant had a single incident cervical HPV16 infection, and prevalent HPV16 infections were excluded. Cervical HPV DNA was detected with MY09/MY11 PCR, and genotyping was done with dot-blot hybridization. Roughly 15 mL of heparinized blood was centrifuged, after which the buffy coat was aliquoted, frozen at -30 degrees C, and then stored at -80 degrees C. QIAGEN kits were used to extract genomic DNA from buffy coat specimens. TCR beta CDR3 regions were amplified by multiplex PCR using the immunoSEQ assay from an average of roughly 1,300 ng genomic DNA per sample. Primer bias was corrected in the assay by using a complete synthetic TCR repertoire to establish an amplification baseline. The amplicons were sequenced using the Illumina platform. On the study's bioinformatics: Sequences were error-corrected by clustering with frequency ratios and a modified nearest-neighbor algorithm, then analyzed in the immunoSEQ Analyzer with IMGT gene definitions. At each rarefaction depth, TCR richness and evenness were averaged across 20 rarefaction repeats, and any sample with fewer sequences than the depth was left out. Wilcoxon rank sum tests with FDR correction were used to compare V, D and J gene relative abundances between the groups. Blinded duplicates gave an intraclass correlation of under 97% for TCR richness and an average of roughly 76% across 70 or so gene segments. The clones in this table, taken by TCRdb from immuneACCESS, are in-frame only. Not every clone is retained; where verified, under half of the shortfall comes from an unresolved V gene, and the cause of the rest is unknown. The D gene and trimming were derived from the DNA, and the V and J assignments and clone size from that table. The sample table on file contains over 15,000 clones. Clones ranked in the top ten supply more than 5.5% of the sample.

As concerns this clone: The specificity of this receptor is unknown. The read stops 3 residues short of the end of the CDR3; the missing end is completed from the germline J gene.

Overall results and qualifications from the work: TCR repertoire richness was significantly higher in CIN3+ cases than in controls across sequencing depths, while evenness did not differ. Lower TRBV6-7 relative abundance was observed in cases than in controls (roughly 0.12% versus 0.15%; Bonferroni P = 0.0008). Because of the cross-sectional design, the study could not determine whether the associations came before infection or resulted from infection, and neither effector/memory subsets nor HPV-specific T cells were isolated. T-cell numbers per sample were unknown, so richness differences could reflect varying T-cell content rather than repertoire biology. Cases were distinguished from controls with an estimated AUC of roughly 0.81 by random forest classifiers combining richness and V gene abundances.

V loses 6 bases, J loses 0 bases, and the germline ends lie 15 bases apart. The CDR3 contains 15 residues, cysteine and phenylalanine counted. The DNA shown is the part of the CDR3 that was read: 36 bases, in frame from base 1. For CDR1 and CDR2, the germline V gene lists MNHEY and SVGEGT. The material sequenced was blood buffy coat. The sequence was obtained from a woman aged 18-70 years with a cervical HPV16 infection that either progressed to CIN3+ or cleared (not recorded which). The V and J genes are TRBV6-2 or TRBV6-3 and TRBJ2-7; possibly the D gene is TRBD2, per 7 matching bases. CDR3 sequence: CASRARGADSYEQYF. The covered CDR3 bases are TGTGCCAGCAGGGCCCGGGGGGCCGACTCCTACGAG.